These T cell receptor beta chains were read from a single sample in a study of cytomegalovirus exposure and HLA in healthy donors. Assay: immunoSEQ multiplex PCR; the TCRdb copy retains only in-frame clones and omits some. The repertoire consists of 120,000 to 150,000 clones, with about nine tenths occurring once and the leading ten covering 3.5% to 5%. Sequenced sample: PBMCs. The receptors were sampled from a young man in good health and CMV-seropositive. Each CDR3 is given with its conserved first and last residue. A D gene is named only where the DNA matches it firmly. Some rows mark clone size as missing; the rest say once, few, many or name a class of expanded clone.

d_call,j_call,clone_size,v_call,cdr3_aa,cdr3_nt
TRBD1,TRBJ2-1,NA,TRBV6-5,CASSSLGTGGRNEQFF,TGTGCCAGCAGTTCCCTCGGGACAGGGGGCCGGAATGAGCAGTTCTTC
NA,TRBJ1-6,NA,TRBV27,CASSYLGRSLHF,TGTGCCAGCAGTTATCTGGGGAGATCCCTCCACTTT
TRBD1,TRBJ2-2,NA,TRBV6-4,CASSADRAGELFF,TGTGCCAGCAGTGCCGACAGGGCCGGGGAGCTGTTTTTT
NA,TRBJ1-5,NA,TRBV2,CASRADGGDGNQPQHF,TGTGCCAGCAGGGCAGATGGGGGGGATGGCAATCAGCCCCAGCATTTT
NA,TRBJ2-2,NA,TRBV4-1,CASSHQWGGPGELFF,TGCGCCAGCAGCCACCAATGGGGGGGCCCCGGGGAGCTGTTTTTT
NA,TRBJ1-1,NA,TRBV10-2,CASSDGFAMKNTEAFF,TGCGCCAGCAGTGACGGGTTTGCTATGAAGAACACTGAAGCTTTCTTT
NA,TRBJ2-5,NA,TRBV13,CASSFWGRETQYF,TGTGCCAGCAGCTTTTGGGGCCGAGAGACCCAGTACTTC
NA,TRBJ1-3,NA,TRBV2,CASSGFYSGNTIYF,TGTGCCAGCAGTGGATTCTACTCTGGAAACACCATATATTTT
NA,TRBJ1-5,NA,TRBV5-6,CASSLAGGGNNQPQHF,TGTGCCAGCAGCTTGGCGGGAGGGGGTAACAATCAGCCCCAGCATTTT
NA,TRBJ2-6,NA,TRBV28,CASSLGGEGANVLTF,TGTGCCAGCAGCCTAGGGGGGGAAGGGGCCAACGTCCTGACTTTC
NA,TRBJ2-1,NA,TRBV6-1,CASSDLGPHGFF,TGTGCCAGCAGTGATTTGGGGCCTCACGGGTTCTTC
NA,TRBJ2-7,once,TRBV29-1,CSVEEAGHSYEQYF,TGCAGCGTTGAAGAAGCGGGACACTCCTACGAGCAGTACTTC
TRBD1,TRBJ1-1,NA,TRBV27,CASSSSGTGFGNTEAFF,TGTGCCAGCAGTTCCTCCGGGACAGGGTTTGGAAACACTGAAGCTTTCTTT
NA,TRBJ1-6,NA,TRBV5-8,CASSLTANSPLHF,TGTGCCAGCAGCTTGACTGCTAATTCACCCCTCCACTTT
NA,TRBJ1-1,once,TRBV28,CASSLISREGTEAFF,TGTGCCAGCAGTCTTATTTCCCGGGAAGGGACTGAAGCTTTCTTT
NA,TRBJ2-3,NA,TRBV2,CASSESETGKDTQYF,TGTGCCAGCAGTGAGAGTGAGACGGGGAAAGATACGCAGTATTTT
TRBD1,TRBJ1-5,NA,TRBV19,CASRTSETGDYQPQHF,TGTGCCAGTAGAACTTCCGAGACAGGGGATTATCAGCCCCAGCATTTT
NA,TRBJ2-3,few,TRBV9,CASSVYGVGTDTQYF,TGTGCCAGCAGCGTTTACGGTGTAGGCACAGATACGCAGTATTTT
TRBD2,TRBJ2-7,NA,TRBV4-1,CASSQDEASGEYEQYF,TGCGCCAGCAGCCAAGATGAGGCTAGCGGGGAATACGAGCAGTACTTC
NA,TRBJ2-3,NA,TRBV9,CASSVDSGSTDTQYF,TGTGCCAGCAGCGTAGACAGCGGGAGCACAGATACGCAGTATTTT
NA,TRBJ2-2,NA,TRBV6-5,CASSYRETGELFF,TGTGCCAGCAGTTACAGGGAGACCGGGGAGCTGTTTTTT
NA,TRBJ1-2,NA,TRBV19,CASTSRGRQGYGYTF,TGTGCCAGTACCTCAAGGGGCCGCCAAGGCTATGGCTACACCTTC
NA,TRBJ2-5,NA,TRBV10-1,CASSEHKTSVKTQYF,TGCGCCAGCAGTGAGCACAAGACTAGTGTGAAGACCCAGTACTTC
TRBD1,TRBJ1-1,NA,TRBV27,CASSLSGQGAGTEAFF,TGTGCCAGCAGTTTATCGGGGCAGGGGGCAGGCACTGAAGCTTTCTTT
NA,TRBJ2-2,NA,TRBV5-1,CASSLDGRGAGELFF,TGCGCCAGCAGCTTGGACGGCAGGGGCGCCGGGGAGCTGTTTTTT
NA,TRBJ1-2,NA,TRBV11-2,CASSLGSYGYTF,TGTGCCAGCAGCTTAGGTAGCTATGGCTACACCTTC
TRBD2,TRBJ2-1,NA,TRBV5-1,CASSFSGGGEQFF,TGCGCCAGCAGCTTTAGCGGGGGTGGTGAGCAGTTCTTC
TRBD1,TRBJ1-1,NA,TRBV5-1,CASSSLGQGMNTEAFF,TGCGCCAGCAGCTCCCTCGGACAGGGTATGAACACTGAAGCTTTCTTT
TRBD1,TRBJ2-5,NA,TRBV20-1,CSAIRGETQYF,TGCAGTGCCATCAGGGGGGAGACCCAGTACTTC
NA,TRBJ1-5,few,TRBV7-9,CASSAGSNQPQHF,TGTGCCAGCAGCGCGGGCAGCAATCAGCCCCAGCATTTT
TRBD1,TRBJ2-1,once,TRBV30,CAWSRNRGNNEQFF,TGTGCCTGGAGTCGGAACAGGGGAAACAATGAGCAGTTCTTC
NA,TRBJ1-1,NA,TRBV10-3,CAIRNTQNTEAFF,TGTGCCATCAGGAATACACAGAACACTGAAGCTTTCTTT
NA,TRBJ1-2,NA,TRBV11-2,CASSFNPSGRGNYGYTF,TGTGCCAGCAGCTTCAACCCCTCGGGGAGGGGTAACTATGGCTACACCTTC
NA,TRBJ1-1,NA,TRBV15,CATSRAYRDTEAFF,TGTGCCACCAGCAGGGCCTACAGGGACACTGAAGCTTTCTTT
NA,TRBJ1-5,NA,TRBV5-5,CASKDGLYSNQPQHF,TGTGCCAGCAAGGACGGACTTTATAGCAATCAGCCCCAGCATTTT
NA,TRBJ2-7,NA,TRBV2,CASRSTSSYEQYF,TGTGCCAGCAGGTCGACAAGTTCCTACGAGCAGTACTTC
NA,TRBJ2-3,NA,TRBV29-1,CSVGPRAGGLDTQYF,TGCAGCGTCGGCCCACGTGCAGGGGGGCTAGATACGCAGTATTTT
TRBD2,TRBJ2-7,many,TRBV6-4,CASSEGTSGGEQYF,TGTGCCAGCAGTGAGGGGACTAGCGGGGGCGAGCAGTACTTC
NA,TRBJ1-5,NA,TRBV2,CASSEARSRGPNNQPQHF,TGTGCCAGCAGTGAAGCGCGGAGCCGAGGGCCCAACAATCAGCCCCAGCATTTT
NA,TRBJ1-1,NA,TRBV28,CASSPGWSGTEAFF,TGTGCCAGCAGCCCAGGGTGGAGTGGCACTGAAGCTTTCTTT
NA,TRBJ1-2,NA,TRBV30,CAWSSWAAIYGYTF,TGTGCCTGGAGTTCCTGGGCAGCTATCTATGGCTACACCTTC
TRBD1,TRBJ1-1,NA,TRBV15,CATSREQGPPSAFF,TGTGCCACCAGCAGAGAACAGGGGCCCCCTTCTGCTTTCTTT
TRBD1,TRBJ2-7,NA,TRBV5-1,CASTEQGAGYEQYF,TGCGCCAGCACCGAACAGGGGGCAGGGTACGAGCAGTACTTC
NA,TRBJ2-2,once,TRBV5-1,CASSLRATNTGELFF,TGCGCCAGCAGCCTCAGGGCCACGAACACCGGGGAGCTGTTTTTT
TRBD1,TRBJ1-2,once,TRBV6-5,CASSYVGQPYGYTF,TGTGCCAGCAGTTACGTGGGACAGCCCTATGGCTACACCTTC
NA,TRBJ1-1,NA,TRBV7-9,CASSLAFQRATEAFF,TGTGCCAGCAGCTTAGCCTTTCAGAGGGCCACTGAAGCTTTCTTT
TRBD1,TRBJ2-1,NA,TRBV28,CASSSSGTGVWDEQFF,TGTGCCAGCAGTTCTTCCGGGACAGGGGTCTGGGATGAGCAGTTCTTC
TRBD1,TRBJ1-2,once,TRBV6-5,CASSDRDSYGYTF,TGTGCCAGCAGTGACCGGGACAGCTATGGCTACACCTTC
TRBD1,TRBJ2-7,NA,TRBV5-6,CASSNRQGLGYEQYF,TGTGCCAGCAGCAATAGACAGGGTCTGGGATACGAGCAGTACTTC